This TCR beta chain was captured in a study of radiotherapy plus CTLA-4 blockade in lung cancer (dated by TCRdb to about 2018). For the wider study: Objective responses occurred in around 19% of enrolled patients, and 30% to 35% achieved disease control. Overall results and qualifications from the work: After treatment with radiotherapy and ipilimumab, TCR clones that originated in tumors expanded in peripheral blood. Early dynamic changes in blood T cell clones, together with increased serum interferon-beta after radiation, were reported as the strongest predictors of response.

Receptors were amplified or captured by the immunoSEQ multiplex PCR assay. Here the immuneACCESS table is served through TCRdb, limited to in-frame sequences with V and J called. Missing clones are a known gap in these copies; in checked studies unresolved V genes cover under half, and the rest lacks a known reason. This sample holds 35,000 to 50,000 clones; 65% to 70% were observed only once. The top ten clones comprise more than 20% of the sample. In this study, focal radiation therapy paired with CTLA-4 blockade (ipilimumab) was tested in patients who had chemo-refractory metastatic non-small-cell lung cancer. Measured from the cysteine to the phenylalanine, the CDR3 is 14 residues long. Only CDR3 DNA is held: 42 bases, read in frame from base 1. From a lookup of the germline V gene, CDR1 and CDR2 are SGHTA and FQGNSA. The junction shows trimming of 2 bases on V and 2 bases on J, plus 9 bases between the germline ends.

This clone came up once. The antigen it binds to is not known. Within one base of it there is no much larger clone, and no base qualities were kept. The receptor chain draws on TRBV7-2 and TRBJ1-1, with TRBD1 as a weak D call on 5 bases. This TCR was sampled from a human donor with non-small cell lung cancer who had a partial response to radiotherapy plus ipilimumab. The sequences come from peripheral blood, collected from a patient treated with radiotherapy plus ipilimumab. The CDR3 reads CASSLMTANTEAFF. The nucleotide sequence is given as TGTGCCAGCAGCTTAATGACAGCCAACACTGAAGCTTTCTTT.